Listed below are T cell receptor beta chains from one sample, sequenced in a study of blood T cells in healthy people across ages. MiXCR was run by TCRdb on the 5' RACE reads, yielding one entry per CDR3 protein. Among 700,000 or so distinct CDR3 sequences listed, about a fifth were seen once. The specimen sequenced was blood. These receptors were taken from a man aged 65 to 85 in good health. Each CDR3 is given with its conserved first and last residue. Each record gives: D gene, V gene, clone size, J gene, CDR3 DNA, CDR3 protein. The D gene is left open where the match is weak. Size is omitted from some rows. Given values are once, few, many or a class for expanded clones.

TRBD1	TRBV20-1	many	TRBJ2-7	TGCAGTGCTAGAGCTCCGCAGGGGGCAGCCTACGAGCAGTACTTC	CSARAPQGAAYEQYF
.	TRBV5-6	.	TRBJ2-7	TGTGCCAGCAGCTTGGTCGGGGTAACTAGCTCCTACGAGCAGTACTTC	CASSLVGVTSSYEQYF
.	TRBV5-1	few	TRBJ2-1	TGCGCCAGCAGCTTGATTCAGGGGAACAATGAGCAGTTCTTC	CASSLIQGNNEQFF
.	TRBV14	few	TRBJ2-3	TGTGCCAGCAGCCACCACCGGGGGACTCTCACAGATACGCAGTATTTT	CASSHHRGTLTDTQYF
TRBD1	TRBV6-5	few	TRBJ2-5	TGTGCCAGCAGTCAGACTCGGACAGGGTTAGCGACCCAGTACTTC	CASSQTRTGLATQYF
.	TRBV29-1	.	TRBJ1-2	TGCAGCGTGCTGGAAGGCTACACCTTC	CSVLEGYTF
.	TRBV11-2	.	TRBJ1-1	TGTGCCAGCTCCAAGGGGCGGTGGAACACTGAAGCTTTCTTT	CASSKGRWNTEAFF
.	TRBV9	.	TRBJ2-5	TGTGCCAGCAGCCCGAGAGAGGCAGCGCTCGGGGAGACCCAGTACTTC	CASSPREAALGETQYF
TRBD2	TRBV7-2	.	TRBJ2-7	TGTGCCAGCAGCTTAGTGAGCGGGGAAACTTACGAGCAGTACTTC	CASSLVSGETYEQYF
.	TRBV11-2	few	TRBJ2-5	TGTGCCAGCAGCCATCCCACAGGGACCCAAGGGTCGTCCCAGTACTTC	CASSHPTGTQGSSQYF
.	TRBV11-2	.	TRBJ1-2	TGTGCCAGCAGCTCCCGTCCTGGCGTTAACTATGGCTACACCTTC	CASSSRPGVNYGYTF
TRBD2	TRBV28	few	TRBJ2-5	TGTGCCAGCAGTTTCCTAGCGGGGGGGCCAAAAGAGACCCAGTACTTC	CASSFLAGGPKETQYF
TRBD2	TRBV27	.	TRBJ2-1	TGTGCCAGCAGTTTTGGGGGGGTCTACAATGAGCAGTTCTTC	CASSFGGVYNEQFF
TRBD1	TRBV11-2	.	TRBJ1-6	TGTGCCAGCAGCTCTCGGGACAGCTTTTATAATTCACCCCTCCACTTT	CASSSRDSFYNSPLHF
.	TRBV5-1	.	TRBJ1-2	TGCGCCAGCAGCTTGGGGGGTGAAGGCTACACCTTC	CASSLGGEGYTF
.	TRBV12-3/TRBV12-4	many	TRBJ2-5	TGTGCCAGCAGTATGGGGGGTTCCATGCAGACCCAGTACTTC	CASSMGGSMQTQYF
TRBD2	TRBV5-1	.	TRBJ2-3	TGCGCCACCTCCCGAACCGGGACTAGCGGGGGGGCCACCGATACGCAGTATTTT	CATSRTGTSGGATDTQYF
.	TRBV7-9	.	TRBJ2-3	TGTGCCAACAGCTTTGAAAGGGGTCCTAGCACAGATACGCAGTATTTT	CANSFERGPSTDTQYF
TRBD2	TRBV6-1	.	TRBJ2-3	TGTGCCAGTAACCCATCTGGGACTAGCGGGAGTTTGGGTACAGATACGCAGTATTTT	CASNPSGTSGSLGTDTQYF
TRBD1	TRBV20-1	few	TRBJ1-2	TGCAGTGCTTTCCCACCGGGACAGACTAACTATGGCTACACCTTC	CSAFPPGQTNYGYTF
TRBD2	TRBV6-2/TRBV6-3	few	TRBJ2-3	TGTGCCAGCAGGACACTAGCGGGATACACAGATACGCAGTATTTT	CASRTLAGYTDTQYF
TRBD1	TRBV2	.	TRBJ2-3	TGTGCCAGCCTTCGACAGGGTCCGCAGTATTTT	CASLRQGPQYF